Below are 26 T cell receptor beta chains sequenced from a single sample in a study of cytomegalovirus exposure and HLA in healthy donors. The PCR ran on 60 Vbeta and 13 Jbeta primers. The repertoire was sequenced with immunoSEQ multiplex PCR; TCRdb's copy has only in-frame clones and lacks some. The sample lists 150,000 to 200,000 clones, around 72% occurring once. Material: PBMCs. Every receptor here comes from a woman aged 45-65 years in good health and CMV-seropositive.

The chain carries TRBV7-8 and TRBJ2-3; TRBD1 aligns across 8 bases. Germline V gene sequence: CDR1 SGHVS, CDR2 FQNEAQ. This CDR3 has 15 amino acids. Losses at the gene ends were 5 bases for V and 1 base for J; bases not matched to a gene: 5. The chain's CDR3 is CASSPPTGGTDTQYF. The CDR3 DNA is TGTGCCAGCAGCCCCCCGACAGGGGGCACAGATACGCAGTATTTT.

This chain uses TRBV5-1 with TRBJ2-7; 11 bases fit TRBD2. This CDR3 has 14 amino acids. Trimming at V came to 3 bases and at J to 6 bases, leaving 5 bases not matched to a gene. Germline V gene data show CDR1 as SGHRS and CDR2 as YFSETQ. The CDR3 reads CASSWSGTSGEQYF. The CDR3 DNA follows: TGCGCCAGCAGCTGGTCCGGGACTAGCGGCGAGCAGTACTTC. The whole variable domain, filled in from reference TRBV5-1 and TRBJ2-7, reads KAGVTQTPRYLIKTRGQQVTLSCSPISGHRSVSWYQQTPGQGLQFLFEYFSETQRNKGNFPGRFSGRQFSNSRSEMNVSTLELGDSALYLCASSWSGTSGEQYFGPGTRLTVT.

This chain uses TRBV6-5 with TRBJ2-2; D remains ambiguous. Germline-derived CDR1 and CDR2 are MNHEY and SVGAGI. The CDR3 is 16 amino acids. Deletions cut 4 bases from V and 2 bases from J, with 14 bases between. CDR3 bases: TGTGCCAGCAGTTCCCCTGGGCCGGTAAACACCGGGGAGCTGTTTTTT. Amino acid sequence: CASSSPGPVNTGELFF.

V usage is TRBV7-2 and J usage is TRBJ1-5; perhaps TRBD1 as D (5 bases). V dropped 5 bases and J dropped 4 bases, with 15 bases sitting between them. This CDR3 is built from 15 residues. The germline V gene encodes CDR1 SGHTA and CDR2 FQGNSA. The CDR3 loop reads CASSQDSSFNQPQHF. As DNA, the CDR3 is TGTGCCAGCAGCCAAGACAGCTCCTTTAATCAGCCCCAGCATTTT.

The chain couples TRBV4-3 to TRBJ2-1, with TRBD2 matching 13 bases. The CDR3 loop spans 20 amino acids. The junction had 9 bases not matched to a gene; V was cut back by 1 base and J by 0 bases. Germline-derived CDR1 and CDR2 are LGHNA and YSLEER. CDR3 sequence (DNA): TGCGCCAGCAGCCAAGGCCTGGGACTAGCGGGGTTGAGCTCCTACAATGAGCAGTTCTTC. It encodes CASSQGLGLAGLSSYNEQFF.

The CDR3 spells CSGREGDTQYF. The CDR3, as DNA: TGCAGTGGCCGGGAAGGCGATACGCAGTATTTT. The genes are TRBV20-1 and TRBJ2-3; TRBD2 is a possible D gene (5 bases). The CDR3 loop spans 11 amino acids. Germline loops: CDR1 DFQATT, CDR2 SNEGSKA (reference sequence). V was shortened by 7 bases and J by 6 bases, with 11 bases between the two germline ends.

The rearrangement uses TRBV29-1 and TRBJ1-2; D is unresolved. This CDR3 comprises 12 residues. Trimming removed 3 bases at V and 4 bases at J, with 9 bases between. Per germline, CDR1 SQVTM and CDR2 ANQGSEA. CDR3 residues: CSVDSMAYGYTF. In DNA form, the CDR3 reads TGCAGCGTTGACTCAATGGCCTATGGCTACACCTTC.

This chain connects TRBV19 to TRBJ1-1; 9 bases line up with TRBD1. The CDR3 spans 13 residues. V shed 5 bases, J shed 7 bases, and the junction held 5 bases outside the gene matches. CDR1 and CDR2 (germline): LNHDA, SQIVND (reference sequence). The CDR3 DNA sequence: TGTGCCAGTAGTTTCAGGGACAGGGTTGAAGCTTTCTTT. Protein product: CASSFRDRVEAFF.

The chain couples TRBV9 to TRBJ2-7, with TRBD2 as a possible D gene (5 bases). The germline V gene has CDR1 SGDLS and CDR2 YYNGEE. V was cut by 3 bases and J by 1 base, with 11 bases left in between. The CDR3 length is 14 residues. CDR3 sequence: CASSARWESYEQYF. The CDR3 DNA reads as TGTGCCAGCAGCGCCCGCTGGGAGTCCTACGAGCAGTACTTC.

This clone was seen once. The V call is TRBV5-1, the J call TRBJ2-5, with 9 bases aligning to TRBD1. The CDR3 is 14 amino acids. Trimming cost V 4 bases and J 5 bases; bases outside gene matches: 6. The germline CDR1 and CDR2 sequences are SGHRS and YFSETQ. The CDR3 is CASSPQGAGETQYF. The CDR3, as DNA: TGCGCCAGCAGCCCACAGGGGGCCGGGGAGACCCAGTACTTC.

The V call is TRBV5-6, the J call TRBJ2-1; TRBD2 aligns across 10 bases. The germline gives CDR1 SGHDT, CDR2 YYEEEE. With V trimmed by 0 bases and J by 9 bases, 6 bases remained unmatched. This CDR3 is 15 amino acids long. The CDR3 protein is CASSLVAGGGGEQFF. CDR3 DNA: TGTGCCAGCAGCTTGGTAGCGGGGGGCGGAGGTGAGCAGTTCTTC.

The genes are TRBV27 and TRBJ2-3; 11 bases agree with TRBD2. Germline-derived CDR1 and CDR2 are MNHEY and SMNVEV (reference sequence). The V and J ends lost 7 bases and 2 bases, in that order; junction bases with no gene match: 8. CDR3 length equals 16 residues. Here the CDR3 DNA reads TGTGCCAGCAAAATCCCGGGACTAGCGGACACAGATACGCAGTATTTT. It encodes CASKIPGLADTDTQYF.

CDR3 sequence: CASEFGQGNQPQHF. The CDR3 DNA reads as TGTGCCAGCGAGTTTGGACAGGGGAATCAGCCCCAGCATTTT. This rearrangement joins TRBV2 to TRBJ1-5; the match to TRBD1 covers 9 bases. The germline V gene has CDR1 SNHLY and CDR2 FYNNEI. The V and J ends lost 8 bases and 4 bases, in that order; junction bases with no gene match: 6. The CDR3 totals 14 residues.

This clone has a handful of counts. The V gene is TRBV4-3, the J gene TRBJ2-2; D is perhaps TRBD2 (5 bases). Trimming removed 4 bases from V and 1 base from J, with 13 bases in between. The CDR3 is 16 residues long. Germline CDR1 and CDR2: LGHNA and YSLEER. The DNA of the CDR3 is TGCGCCAGCAGCCCTGGACTGGGAAAGAACACCGGGGAGCTGTTTTTT. Translation gives CASSPGLGKNTGELFF.

This clone was detected only a few times. The genes are TRBV21-1 and TRBJ1-5; TRBD1, the table's D call, lacks a check against the DNA. TRBV21-1 is deemed a pseudogene. This CDR3 has 13 residues. The chain's CDR3 is CASSNLIDRAQHF. The CDR3 DNA is TGTGCCAGCAGCAACCTAATAGACAGGGCCCAGCATTTT.

This rearrangement joins TRBV29-1 to TRBJ1-4; the D gene is possibly TRBD1 (6 bases). The CDR3 totals 13 residues. Trimming took 6 bases from V and 2 from J, leaving 10 bases between them. Germline V CDR1 and CDR2: SQVTM, ANQGSEA. The CDR3 DNA reads as TGCAGCGTCCAAACAGGGACTAATGAAAAACTGTTTTTT. As protein: CSVQTGTNEKLFF.

This chain joins TRBV28 and TRBJ1-6, with 9 nucleotides matching TRBD1. Germline assignment: CDR1 MDHEN and CDR2 SYDVKM. CDR3 length equals 15 residues. J lost 9 bases, V lost 5 bases, and 8 bases had no gene match. The CDR3 sequence: CASSPRDRESSPLHF. The CDR3 DNA follows: TGTGCCAGCAGTCCCCGGGACAGGGAAAGTTCACCCCTCCACTTT.

The chain uses TRBV7-2 and TRBJ2-5; no firm D call. Looked up from germline, CDR1 is SGHTA and CDR2 is FQGNSA. The length of the CDR3 is 14 residues. The V and J ends lost 1 base and 1 base respectively, with 7 bases between them. This chain's CDR3 is CASSLGYAQETQYF. The CDR3, as DNA: TGTGCCAGCAGCTTAGGCTACGCCCAAGAGACCCAGTACTTC.

This clone was seen a handful of times. V gene TRBV7-2 combines with J gene TRBJ2-3; TRBD2 is a possible D gene (6 bases). The length of the CDR3 is 16 residues. Trimming removed 5 bases at V and 0 bases at J, with 15 bases between. The germline V gene has CDR1 SGHTA and CDR2 FQGNSA. CDR3 bases: TGTGCCAGCAGCACAGAGGAGGGTGGGAGCACAGATACGCAGTATTTT. This sequence encodes CASSTEEGGSTDTQYF.

The chain has TRBV29-1 and TRBJ2-3; TRBD2 matches at 9 bases. The junction had 6 bases not matched to a gene; V was cut back by 6 bases and J by 2 bases. CDR1 and CDR2 (germline): SQVTM, ANQGSEA. This CDR3 has 14 amino acids. The CDR3 reads CSVRPSGNTDTQYF. CDR3 sequence (DNA): TGCAGCGTCAGACCTAGCGGGAACACAGATACGCAGTATTTT.

The chain is built from TRBV9 and TRBJ1-5; TRBD1 matches 9 bases. Germline V gives CDR1 SGDLS, CDR2 YYNGEE. Trimming cost V 3 bases and J 7 bases; bases outside gene matches: 8. The CDR3 is 15 amino acids. Here the CDR3 reads CASSASGTGYQPQHF. CDR3 nucleotides: TGTGCCAGCAGCGCTTCCGGGACAGGGTACCAGCCCCAGCATTTT.

The chain combines TRBV28 with TRBJ1-1, with D possibly being TRBD1 (6 bases). The CDR3 spans 13 residues. V gave up 8 bases and J gave up 5 bases, with 15 bases separating them. Germline values: CDR1 MDHEN, CDR2 SYDVKM. This CDR3 is CASSQQGGTEAFF. CDR3 bases: TGTGCCAGCTCACAACAGGGTGGGACTGAAGCTTTCTTT.

This sequence joins TRBV30 and TRBJ2-1; 13 bases are a match to TRBD2. Germline values: CDR1 GTSNPN, CDR2 SVGIG (reference sequence). The CDR3 spans 13 residues. Losses at the gene ends were 8 bases for V and 7 bases for J; bases not matched to a gene: 5. The CDR3 DNA is TGTGCCCGGGAACTAGCGGGGGGGAATGAGCAGTTCTTC. Translation: CARELAGGNEQFF.

This clone appeared a few times. The V gene is TRBV5-1, the J gene TRBJ2-3; TRBD2 matches 14 bases. Germline-derived CDR1 and CDR2 are SGHRS and YFSETQ. The CDR3 runs to 16 residues. V was pared by 4 bases and J by 3 bases, with 4 bases of the junction left unmatched. The CDR3 DNA reads TGCGCCAGCAGCCCCGGACTAGCGGGAGGAACAGATACGCAGTATTTT. It codes for CASSPGLAGGTDTQYF. Drawing the rest from reference TRBV5-1 and TRBJ2-3, the complete variable domain is KAGVTQTPRYLIKTRGQQVTLSCSPISGHRSVSWYQQTPGQGLQFLFEYFSETQRNKGNFPGRFSGRQFSNSRSEMNVSTLELGDSALYLCASSPGLAGGTDTQYFGPGTRLTVL.

The chain has TRBV2 and TRBJ1-2, with 9 bases matching TRBD1. The germline V gene encodes CDR1 SNHLY and CDR2 FYNNEI. V lost 5 bases and J lost 2; bases outside the gene matches: 9. This CDR3 comprises 16 residues. This CDR3 reads CASSTRSGTGNYGYTF. The CDR3, as DNA: TGTGCCAGCAGTACCCGGTCCGGGACAGGGAACTATGGCTACACCTTC.

This clone has a single count. The chain recombines TRBV7-9 with TRBJ2-7; D uncertain. V lost 5 bases to trimming and J lost 1 base, with 12 bases between them. Germline V gene lookup returns CDR1 SEHNR and CDR2 FQNEAQ (reference sequence). The CDR3 is made up of 14 amino acids. The CDR3 DNA sequence: TGTGCCAGCAGCCCCCAGAGGAGATCCTACGAGCAGTACTTC. It codes for CASSPQRRSYEQYF.